A selection of T cell receptor beta chains follows, all from one sample in a study of T cells after yellow fever vaccination. TCRdb reanalysed the 5' RACE reads using MiXCR and keeps one entry per CDR3 protein. Of around 200,000 distinct CDR3 sequences listed, approximately 10% are singletons. Sequenced here: CD8+ T cells sorted from PBMCs, sampled 15 days after the yellow fever booster vaccination. These receptors originate from a young man who received the YFV17D yellow fever vaccine. The CDR3 runs from the conserved cysteine through the conserved F or W.

v_call cdr3_aa
TRBV12-3/TRBV12-4 CASSPDPNQPQHF
TRBV6-2/TRBV6-3 CASSQAFGYTF
TRBV7-3 CASSQRTANTGELFF
TRBV13 CASSSTGGNEKLFF
TRBV20-1 CSARDPAGGNTGELFF
TRBV6-2/TRBV6-3 CASSYSLRATGELFF
TRBV12-3/TRBV12-4 CASSPLGQGITGELFF
TRBV2 CASSILSLGTEAFF
TRBV6-5 CASRRSSYNEQFF
TRBV11-2 CASSLEPGGQGADTEAFF
TRBV7-8 CASSPMRTGDSVGETQYF
TRBV7-2 CASSWSSSLTDTQYF
TRBV15 CATSTNLADNEQFF
TRBV5-1 CASSLSTGGQEAFF
TRBV4-1 CASSQEIRGVRGEAFF
TRBV29-1 CSVEDPMSWDYGYTF
TRBV3-1 CASSPGVGVGYTF
TRBV6-2/TRBV6-3 CASSQEGGSNQPQHF
TRBV11-1 CASTPTRHSTDTQYF
TRBV6-5 CASSPRWGGVTDTQYF
TRBV19 CASTARPSGNTIYF
TRBV14 CASSLGGGLAREAFF
TRBV7-2 CASSTGQGVYGYTF
TRBV20-1 CSARDPGRGETQYF
TRBV20-1 CSARDPLAISPLHF
TRBV9 CASSQTRSNYGYTF
TRBV12-5 CASLFSGGYTDTQYF
TRBV7-8 CASSYSGARTEAFF
TRBV5-5 CASSLGENTGETQYF